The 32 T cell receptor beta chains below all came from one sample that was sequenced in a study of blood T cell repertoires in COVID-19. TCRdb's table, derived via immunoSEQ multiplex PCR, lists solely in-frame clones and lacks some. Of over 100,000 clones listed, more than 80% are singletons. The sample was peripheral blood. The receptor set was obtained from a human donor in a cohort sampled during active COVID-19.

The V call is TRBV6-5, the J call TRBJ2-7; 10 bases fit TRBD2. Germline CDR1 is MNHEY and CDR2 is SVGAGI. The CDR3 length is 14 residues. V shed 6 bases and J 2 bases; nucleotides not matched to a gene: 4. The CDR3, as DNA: TGTGCCAGCAGCGGAAGCGGGGGGGCCTACGAGCAGTACTTC. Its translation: CASSGSGGAYEQYF.

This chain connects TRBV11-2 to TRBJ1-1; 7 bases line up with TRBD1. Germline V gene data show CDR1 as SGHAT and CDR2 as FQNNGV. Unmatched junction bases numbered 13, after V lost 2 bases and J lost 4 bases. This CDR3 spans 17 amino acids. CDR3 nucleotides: TGTGCCAGCAGCTTACCCCCAGGGGGACCGCGCGGCACTGAAGCTTTCTTT. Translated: CASSLPPGGPRGTEAFF.

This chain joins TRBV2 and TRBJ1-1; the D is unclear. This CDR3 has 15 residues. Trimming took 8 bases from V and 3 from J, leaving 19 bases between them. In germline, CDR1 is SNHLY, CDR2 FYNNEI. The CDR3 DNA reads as TGTGCCAGCGAAAATTCGTGGAGGAGGGACACTGAAGCTTTCTTT. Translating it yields CASENSWRRDTEAFF.

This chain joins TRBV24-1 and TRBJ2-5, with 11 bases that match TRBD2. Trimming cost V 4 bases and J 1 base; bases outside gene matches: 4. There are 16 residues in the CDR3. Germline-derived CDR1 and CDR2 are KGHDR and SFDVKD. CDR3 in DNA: TGTGCCACCAGTGACCCGGGACTAGCGGTCCAAGAGACCCAGTACTTC. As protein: CATSDPGLAVQETQYF.

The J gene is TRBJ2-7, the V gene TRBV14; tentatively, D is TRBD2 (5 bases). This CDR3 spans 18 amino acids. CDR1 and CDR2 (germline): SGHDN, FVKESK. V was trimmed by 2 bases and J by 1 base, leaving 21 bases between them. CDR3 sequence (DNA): TGTGCCAGCAGCCAATCGCGGTTTCGTGATAGAGGGTCCTACGAGCAGTACTTC. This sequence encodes CASSQSRFRDRGSYEQYF.

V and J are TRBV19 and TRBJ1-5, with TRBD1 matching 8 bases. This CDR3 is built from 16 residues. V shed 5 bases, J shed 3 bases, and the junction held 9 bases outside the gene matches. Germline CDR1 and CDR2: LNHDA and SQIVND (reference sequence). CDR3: CASSDRGRGPNQPQHF. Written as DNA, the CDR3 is TGTGCCAGTAGTGACAGGGGAAGGGGCCCCAATCAGCCCCAGCATTTT.

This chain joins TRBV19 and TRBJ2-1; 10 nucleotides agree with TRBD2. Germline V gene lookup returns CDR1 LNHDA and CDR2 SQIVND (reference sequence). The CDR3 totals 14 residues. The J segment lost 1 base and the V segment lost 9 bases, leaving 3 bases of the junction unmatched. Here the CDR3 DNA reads TGTGCCAGCCCAGCGGGAGGGTCCTACAATGAGCAGTTCTTC. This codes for CASPAGGSYNEQFF.

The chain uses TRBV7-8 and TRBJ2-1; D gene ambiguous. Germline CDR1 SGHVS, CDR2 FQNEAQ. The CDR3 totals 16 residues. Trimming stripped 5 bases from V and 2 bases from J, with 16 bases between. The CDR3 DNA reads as TGTGCCAGCAGCCGAGTGGCGGAAGAACCCTACAATGAGCAGTTCTTC. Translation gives CASSRVAEEPYNEQFF. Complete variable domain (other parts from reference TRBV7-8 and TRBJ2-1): GAGVSQSPRYKVAKRGQDVALRCDPISGHVSLFWYQQALGQGPEFLTYFQNEAQLDKSGLPSDRFFAERPEGSVSTLKIQRTQQEDSAVYLCASSRVAEEPYNEQFFGPGTRLTVL.

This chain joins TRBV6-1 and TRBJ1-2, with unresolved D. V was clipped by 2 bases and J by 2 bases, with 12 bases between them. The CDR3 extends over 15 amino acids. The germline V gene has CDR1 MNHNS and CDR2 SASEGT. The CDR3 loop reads CASSESLRGNYGYTF. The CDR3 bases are TGTGCCAGCAGTGAATCCTTGCGGGGAAACTATGGCTACACCTTC.

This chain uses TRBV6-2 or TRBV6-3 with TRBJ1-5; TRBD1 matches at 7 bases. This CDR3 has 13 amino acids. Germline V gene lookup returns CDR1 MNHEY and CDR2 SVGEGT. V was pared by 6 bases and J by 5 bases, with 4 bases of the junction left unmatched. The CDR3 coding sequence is TGTGCCAGCAGCGACAGGGAATATCAGCCCCAGCATTTT. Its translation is CASSDREYQPQHF.

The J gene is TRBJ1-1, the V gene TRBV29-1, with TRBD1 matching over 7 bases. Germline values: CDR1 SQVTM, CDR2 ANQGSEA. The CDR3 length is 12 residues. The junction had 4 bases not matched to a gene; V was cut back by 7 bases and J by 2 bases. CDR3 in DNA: TGCAGCGCGACAGGGCTAAACACTGAAGCTTTCTTT. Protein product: CSATGLNTEAFF. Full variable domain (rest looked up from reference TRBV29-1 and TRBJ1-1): SAVISQKPSRDICQRGTSLTIQCQVDSQVTMMFWYRQQPGQSLTLIATANQGSEATYESGFVIDKFPISRPNLTFSTLTVSNMSPEDSSIYLCSATGLNTEAFFGQGTRLTVV.

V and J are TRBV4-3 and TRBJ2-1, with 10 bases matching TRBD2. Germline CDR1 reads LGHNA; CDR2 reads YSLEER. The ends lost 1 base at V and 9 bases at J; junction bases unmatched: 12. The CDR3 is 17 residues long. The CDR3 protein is CASSQVRGLAGEGEQFF. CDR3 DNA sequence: TGCGCCAGCAGCCAAGTGAGGGGGCTAGCGGGAGAAGGTGAGCAGTTCTTC.

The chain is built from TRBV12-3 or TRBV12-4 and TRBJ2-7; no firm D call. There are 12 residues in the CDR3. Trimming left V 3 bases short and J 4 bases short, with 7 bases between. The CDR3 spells CASSFSQYEQYF. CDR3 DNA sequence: TGTGCCAGCAGTTTTTCCCAGTACGAGCAGTACTTC.

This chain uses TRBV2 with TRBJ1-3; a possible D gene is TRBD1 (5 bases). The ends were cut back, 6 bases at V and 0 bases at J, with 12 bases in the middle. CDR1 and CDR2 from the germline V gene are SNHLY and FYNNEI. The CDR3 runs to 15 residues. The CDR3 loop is CASSQTVASGNTIYF. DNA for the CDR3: TGTGCCAGCAGCCAGACAGTTGCCTCTGGAAACACCATATATTTT.

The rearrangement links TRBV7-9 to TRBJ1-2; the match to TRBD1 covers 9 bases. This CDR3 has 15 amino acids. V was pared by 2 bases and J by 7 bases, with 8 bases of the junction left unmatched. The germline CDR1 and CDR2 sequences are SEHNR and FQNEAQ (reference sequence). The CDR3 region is CASSLIQGAVGGYTF. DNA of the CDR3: TGTGCCAGCAGCTTAATACAGGGGGCTGTGGGTGGCTACACCTTC.

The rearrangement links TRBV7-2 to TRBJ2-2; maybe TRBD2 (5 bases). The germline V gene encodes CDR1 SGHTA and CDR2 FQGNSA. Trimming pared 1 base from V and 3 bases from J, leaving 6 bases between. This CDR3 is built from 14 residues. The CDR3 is CASSLGTHTGELFF. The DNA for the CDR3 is TGTGCCAGCAGCTTAGGGACTCACACCGGGGAGCTGTTTTTT.

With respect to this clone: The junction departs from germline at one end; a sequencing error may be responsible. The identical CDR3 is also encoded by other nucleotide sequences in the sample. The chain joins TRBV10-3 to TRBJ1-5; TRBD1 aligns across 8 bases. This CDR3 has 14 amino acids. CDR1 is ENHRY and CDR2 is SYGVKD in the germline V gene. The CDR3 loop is CAISGDRSNQPQHF. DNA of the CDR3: TGCGCCATCAGTGGGGACAGGAGCAATCAGCCCCAGCATTTT.

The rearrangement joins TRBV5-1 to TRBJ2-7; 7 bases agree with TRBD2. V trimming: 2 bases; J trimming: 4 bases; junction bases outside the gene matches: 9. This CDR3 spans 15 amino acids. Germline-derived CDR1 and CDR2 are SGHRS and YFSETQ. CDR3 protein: CASSFLREGRYEQYF. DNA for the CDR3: TGCGCCAGCAGCTTTTTGAGGGAGGGCCGATACGAGCAGTACTTC.

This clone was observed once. The CDR3 loop is CATWRNTEAFF. The CDR3 nucleotides read TGTGCCACCTGGAGGAACACTGAAGCTTTCTTT. The chain joins TRBV6-5 to TRBJ1-1; no firm D call. Trimming took off 10 bases at V and 1 base at J, with 7 bases between the two ends. Germline V lookup: CDR1 MNHEY, CDR2 SVGAGI. CDR3 length: 11 amino acids.

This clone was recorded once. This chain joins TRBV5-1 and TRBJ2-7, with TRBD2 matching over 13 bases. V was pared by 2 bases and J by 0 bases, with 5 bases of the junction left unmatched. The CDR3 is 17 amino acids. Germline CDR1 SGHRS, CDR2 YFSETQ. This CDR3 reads CASSLLAGGGSSYEQYF. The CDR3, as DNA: TGCGCCAGCAGCTTACTAGCGGGAGGGGGAAGCTCCTACGAGCAGTACTTC.

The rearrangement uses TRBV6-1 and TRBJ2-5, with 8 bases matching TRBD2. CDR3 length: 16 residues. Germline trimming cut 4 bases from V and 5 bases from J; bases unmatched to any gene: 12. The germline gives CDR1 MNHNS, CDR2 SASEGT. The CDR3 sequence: CASSATGGARWETQYF. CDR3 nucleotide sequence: TGTGCCAGCAGTGCCACCGGGGGGGCAAGGTGGGAGACCCAGTACTTC.

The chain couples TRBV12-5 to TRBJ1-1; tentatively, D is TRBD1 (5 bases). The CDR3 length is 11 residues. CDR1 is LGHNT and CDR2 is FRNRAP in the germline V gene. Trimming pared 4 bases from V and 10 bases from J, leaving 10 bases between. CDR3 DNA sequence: TGTGCTAGTGGTTGGGGGGATCCAGCTTTCTTT. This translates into CASGWGDPAFF.

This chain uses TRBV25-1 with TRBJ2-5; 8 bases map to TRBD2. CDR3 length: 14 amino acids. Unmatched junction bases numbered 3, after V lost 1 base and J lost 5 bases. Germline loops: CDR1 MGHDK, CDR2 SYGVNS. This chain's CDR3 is CASSEWGGGETQYF. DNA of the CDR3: TGTGCCAGCAGTGAATGGGGCGGGGGGGAGACCCAGTACTTC.

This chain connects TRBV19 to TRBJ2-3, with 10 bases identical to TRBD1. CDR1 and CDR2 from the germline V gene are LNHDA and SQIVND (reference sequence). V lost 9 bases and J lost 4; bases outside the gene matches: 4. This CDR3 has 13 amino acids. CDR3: CASRDRGADTQYF. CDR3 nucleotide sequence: TGTGCCAGCCGGGACAGGGGAGCAGATACGCAGTATTTT.

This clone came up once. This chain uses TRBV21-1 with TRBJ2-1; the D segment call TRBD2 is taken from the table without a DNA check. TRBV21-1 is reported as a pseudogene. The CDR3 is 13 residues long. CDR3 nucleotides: TGTGCCAGCAGCAAAAGAGGGTACAATGAGCAGTTCTTC. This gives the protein CASSKRGYNEQFF.

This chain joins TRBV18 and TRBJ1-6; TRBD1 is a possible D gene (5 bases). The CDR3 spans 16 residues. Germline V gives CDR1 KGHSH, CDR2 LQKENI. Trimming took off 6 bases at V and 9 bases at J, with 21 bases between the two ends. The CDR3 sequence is CASSAIQGGFTSPLHF. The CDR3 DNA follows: TGTGCCAGCTCGGCGATCCAGGGTGGCTTTACTTCACCCCTCCACTTT. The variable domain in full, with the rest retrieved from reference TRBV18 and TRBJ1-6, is NAGVMQNPRHLVRRRGQEARLRCSPMKGHSHVYWYRQLPEEGLKFMVYLQKENIIDESGMPKERFSAEFPKEGPSILRIQQVVRGDSAAYFCASSAIQGGFTSPLHFGNGTRLTVT.

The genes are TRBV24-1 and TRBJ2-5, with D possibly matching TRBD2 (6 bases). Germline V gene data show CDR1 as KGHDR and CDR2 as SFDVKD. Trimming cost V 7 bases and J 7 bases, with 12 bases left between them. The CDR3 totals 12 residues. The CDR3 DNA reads TGTGCCACCAGCCCGGTGGGGGGGACCCAGTACTTC. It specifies CATSPVGGTQYF.

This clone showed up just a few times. Here the CDR3 DNA reads TGCAGTGCTAGTGGTAGCGGGAGAGCCTACGAGCAGTACTTC. It is translated as CSASGSGRAYEQYF. J is TRBJ2-7 and V is TRBV20-1, with 9 bases lining up with TRBD2. This CDR3 is 14 amino acids long. V gave up 3 bases and J gave up 2 bases; unmatched junction bases: 5. Germline assignment: CDR1 DFQATT and CDR2 SNEGSKA (reference sequence).

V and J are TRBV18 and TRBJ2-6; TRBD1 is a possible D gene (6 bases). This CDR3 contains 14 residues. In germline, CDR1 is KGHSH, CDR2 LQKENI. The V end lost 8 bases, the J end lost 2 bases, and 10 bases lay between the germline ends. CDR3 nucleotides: TGTGCCAGCGCCAGGGGAGCTGGGGCCAACGTCCTGACTTTC. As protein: CASARGAGANVLTF.

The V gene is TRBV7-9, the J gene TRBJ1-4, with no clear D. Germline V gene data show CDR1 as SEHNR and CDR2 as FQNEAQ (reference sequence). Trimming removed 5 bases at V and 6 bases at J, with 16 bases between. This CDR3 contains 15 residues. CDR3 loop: CASSLGLQLDEKLFF. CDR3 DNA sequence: TGTGCCAGCAGCCTGGGTCTACAGCTTGATGAAAAACTGTTTTTT.

The CDR3 nucleotides are TGTGCCAGCAGCCTGAACAGGGGAAACACCGGGGAGCTGTTTTTT. This translates into CASSLNRGNTGELFF. The V and J genes are TRBV7-3 and TRBJ2-2; the match to TRBD1 covers 7 bases. CDR1 SGHTA and CDR2 FQGTGA come from the germline V gene. Trimming cost V 5 bases and J 2 bases; bases outside gene matches: 5. This CDR3 is 15 amino acids long. The full variable domain, with the rest looked up from reference TRBV7-3 and TRBJ2-2, is GAGVSQTPSNKVTEKGKYVELRCDPISGHTALYWYRQSLGQGPEFLIYFQGTGAADDSGLPNDRFFAVRPEGSVSTLKIQRTERGDSAVYLCASSLNRGNTGELFFGEGSRLTVL.

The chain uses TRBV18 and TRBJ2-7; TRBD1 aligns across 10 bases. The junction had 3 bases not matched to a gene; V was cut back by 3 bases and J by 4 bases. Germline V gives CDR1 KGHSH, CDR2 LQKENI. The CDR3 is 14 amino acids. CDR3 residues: CASSPRTGGYEQYF. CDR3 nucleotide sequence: TGTGCCAGCTCACCCCGGACAGGGGGTTACGAGCAGTACTTC.